What follows describes a single T cell receptor (beta chain). Its cognate antigen is unknown. The germline CDR1 and CDR2 sequences are SQVTM and ANQGSEA. The CDR3 has 17 residues. CDR3 and TCR beta VDJ profiling relied on a genomic DNA template. MiXCR, applied by TCRdb to the reads, yields one record per CDR3 protein. The sample has approximately 150,000 distinct CDR3 sequences, 40% to 55% seen once. The sample is drawn from a study of CD8+CD57+ T cells in acquired aplastic anemia. Study-level background: DNA from sorted CD4+ and CD8+ cells averaged around 3.2 ug. Study results and limitations: Overlap between patients and controls comprised almost 30 CD8+ CDR3 sequences.

Patients chosen for sequencing had CD8+CD57+ cells that had expanded, as shown by flow cytometry. There was no therapy given to any patient before the blood sampling took place. The sequencing input was sorted CD4+, CD8+, or CD8+CD57+ T cells (not recorded which) from PBMCs. This chain connects TRBV29-1 to TRBJ1-1; 7 positions match TRBD1. The receptor's source is a human donor with aplastic anemia. The CDR3 spells CSVRGSTTGSMDTEAFF. DNA of the CDR3: TGCAGTGTGAGGGGGTCCACGACAGGGTCCATGGACACTGAAGCTTTCTTT. The full variable domain, completed using reference TRBV29-1 and TRBJ1-1, is SAVISQKPSRDICQRGTSLTIQCQVDSQVTMMFWYRQQPGQSLTLIATANQGSEATYESGFVIDKFPISRPNLTFSTLTVSNMSPEDSSIYLCSVRGSTTGSMDTEAFFGQGTRLTVV.